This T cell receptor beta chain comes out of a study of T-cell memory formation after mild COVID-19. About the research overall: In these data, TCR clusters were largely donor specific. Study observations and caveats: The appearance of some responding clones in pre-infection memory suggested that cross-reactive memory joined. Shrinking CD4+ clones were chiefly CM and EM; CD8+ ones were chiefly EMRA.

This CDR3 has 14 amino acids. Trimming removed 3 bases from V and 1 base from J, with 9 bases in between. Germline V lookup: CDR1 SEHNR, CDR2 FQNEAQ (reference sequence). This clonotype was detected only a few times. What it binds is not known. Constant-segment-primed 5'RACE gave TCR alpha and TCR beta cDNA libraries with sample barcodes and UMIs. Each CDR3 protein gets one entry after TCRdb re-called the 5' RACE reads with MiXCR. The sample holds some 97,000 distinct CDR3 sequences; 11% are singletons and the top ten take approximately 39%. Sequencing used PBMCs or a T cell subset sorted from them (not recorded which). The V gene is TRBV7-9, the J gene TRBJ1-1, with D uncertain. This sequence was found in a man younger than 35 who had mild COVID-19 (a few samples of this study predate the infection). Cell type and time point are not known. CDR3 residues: CASSFLWANTEAFF. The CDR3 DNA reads TGTGCCAGCAGCTTTCTATGGGCGAACACTGAAGCTTTCTTT.